This T cell receptor beta chain appears in the sequencing data of a study of blood T cells in healthy people across ages. Drawn from each donor were ten milliliters of peripheral blood. Samples each had at least 5 micrograms of total RNA extracted. General study points: Unsorted PBMC material precluded a definitive naive versus antigen-experienced comparison. In these data, TCR beta diversity tracked strongly with naive T cell percentage.

Through a sample-barcoded 5' primer and a J-beta primer mix, a second PCR was run for roughly 7 to 11 cycles. TCRdb reprocessed the 5' RACE reads via MiXCR and lists one record per CDR3 protein. The sample records 1,800,000 or so distinct CDR3 sequences, about two fifths being singletons. This clonotype showed up just a few times. Its antigen is unidentified. A much larger clone sits a single nucleotide away, making a read error possible. This CDR3 region has 13 residues. This TCR came from a human donor in good health. This chain uses TRBV12-3 or TRBV12-4 with TRBJ2-7, with D perhaps given as TRBD1 or TRBD2 (5 bases each). The sequenced material came from blood. The CDR3 sequence is CAGSPGTTYEQYF. CDR3 coding DNA: TGTGCCGGCAGCCCCGGGACCACCTACGAGCAGTACTTC.